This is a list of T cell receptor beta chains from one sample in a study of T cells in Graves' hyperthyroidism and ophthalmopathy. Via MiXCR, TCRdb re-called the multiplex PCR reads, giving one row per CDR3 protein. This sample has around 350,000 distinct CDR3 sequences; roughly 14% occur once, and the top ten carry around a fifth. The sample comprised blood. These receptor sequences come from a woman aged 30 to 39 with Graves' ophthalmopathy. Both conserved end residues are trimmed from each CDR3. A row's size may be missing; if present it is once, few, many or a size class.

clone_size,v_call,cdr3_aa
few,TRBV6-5,ASSYSRGGFYTEAF
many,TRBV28,ASSLERTLPSTDTQY
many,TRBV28,ASSLSSPGGRPYNEQF
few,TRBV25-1,ASSEGLANTYEQY
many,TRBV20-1,SARNPAGAWAEQY
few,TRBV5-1,ASSAGLDQPQH
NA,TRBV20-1,SARGTAINQPQH
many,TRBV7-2,ASSLAHYPAAQKELTDTQY
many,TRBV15,ATSRDTNGELF
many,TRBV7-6,ASSLEVGSNTEAF
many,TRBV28,ASSLWGSNQPQH